This T cell receptor beta chain was captured by sequencing in a study of CXCR3-negative and CXCR3-positive naive CD8 T cells. The CDR3 has 15 amino acids. CDR1 and CDR2 (germline): SGHTA, FQGNSA. UMI-labeled TRB cDNA libraries were prepared by 5' RACE. Using the 5' RACE reads, TCRdb records one entry per CDR3 protein without DNA. The sample data list about 40,000 distinct CDR3 sequences. The sequence derives from a human donor in good health. Some clones in this sample may be carry-over from other donors' samples. The chain uses TRBV7-2 and TRBJ2-2. The sequenced sample was memory CD8+ T cells from blood. CDR3 amino acids: CASSPNLWGTGELFF.